These T cell receptor beta chains were read from a single sample in a study of CD8 T cells in ankylosing spondylitis. TCRdb re-derived calls from the 5' RACE reads in MiXCR, one entry per CDR3 protein. The sample records approximately 550,000 distinct CDR3 sequences, 12% being singletons. The sample taken for sequencing was blood, either unsorted or a sorted T cell fraction (not recorded which). The origin of the receptors is a male donor with ankylosing spondylitis. Both conserved end residues are part of each CDR3. The order of the fields is D gene, clone size, J gene, V gene, CDR3 protein, CDR3 DNA. The D gene is left open where the match is weak. Clone size, where shown, is once, few, many, or a class for clones that have expanded.

>NA|many|TRBJ2-7|TRBV2
CASSELYEQYF
TGTGCCAGCAGTGAACTCTACGAGCAGTACTTC
>NA|NA|TRBJ2-1|TRBV11-1
CASGYLAGSYNEQFF
TGTGCCAGTGGTTATTTGGCGGGTTCCTACAATGAGCAGTTCTTC
>NA|NA|TRBJ1-1|TRBV27
CASSLLGSGYTEAFF
TGTGCCAGCAGTTTATTGGGGTCCGGGTACACTGAAGCTTTCTTT
>NA|NA|TRBJ2-7|TRBV20-1
CSARKGITYEQYF
TGCAGTGCTAGGAAGGGGATAACCTACGAGCAGTACTTC
>NA|many|TRBJ1-1|TRBV12-3/TRBV12-4
CASSFGGHTEAFF
TGTGCCAGCAGTTTTGGGGGTCACACTGAAGCTTTCTTT
>NA|NA|TRBJ2-7|TRBV3-1
CASSQSWATAIHEQYF
TGTGCCAGCAGCCAATCTTGGGCTACCGCAATCCACGAGCAGTACTTC
>NA|NA|TRBJ1-2|TRBV15
CATSRDRGTTGYGYTF
TGTGCCACCAGCAGAGATCGAGGGACAACCGGCTATGGCTACACCTTC
>NA|few|TRBJ2-5|TRBV5-1
CASSPQGGDGETQYF
TGCGCCAGCAGCCCCCAAGGGGGAGACGGGGAGACCCAGTACTTC
>TRBD1|many|TRBJ2-7|TRBV7-9
CASSLGGPDEQYF
TGTGCCAGCAGCCTAGGGGGCCCCGACGAGCAGTACTTC
>NA|NA|TRBJ1-2|TRBV9
CASSGGILYGYTF
TGTGCCAGCAGTGGAGGGATCCTCTATGGCTACACCTTC
>NA|NA|TRBJ1-2|TRBV29-1
CSGLSGDYGYTF
TGCAGTGGCTTGTCGGGCGACTATGGCTACACCTTC
>NA|NA|TRBJ1-1|TRBV9
CASSVPGDTEAFF
TGTGCCAGCAGCGTACCAGGGGATACTGAAGCTTTCTTT
>TRBD1|NA|TRBJ1-2|TRBV11-2
CASSFQRDRDGYTF
TGTGCCAGCAGCTTCCAGCGGGACAGGGATGGCTACACCTTC
>NA|NA|TRBJ2-1|TRBV5-5
CASSYTYGTEVNEQFF
TGTGCCAGCAGCTATACATACGGGACGGAGGTTAATGAGCAGTTCTTC
>NA|few|TRBJ1-2|TRBV18
CASSPFTGFNYGYTF
TGTGCCAGCTCACCATTTACAGGGTTTAACTATGGCTACACCTTC
>TRBD2|NA|TRBJ2-3|TRBV7-2
CASSLAVPGGPLDTQYF
TGTGCCAGCAGCTTAGCGGTCCCGGGAGGGCCTTTAGATACGCAGTATTTT
>TRBD2|few|TRBJ2-7|TRBV5-1
CASSLTSGRPYEQYF
TGCGCCAGCAGCTTGACTAGCGGGAGGCCCTACGAGCAGTACTTC
>TRBD2|few|TRBJ2-1|TRBV7-9
CASSLAYIAGNEQFF
TGTGCCAGCAGCTTAGCGTATATAGCGGGCAATGAGCAGTTCTTC
>TRBD1|NA|TRBJ2-5|TRBV7-9
CASSYPPDRGPETQYF
TGTGCCAGCAGCTACCCCCCGGACAGGGGGCCGGAGACCCAGTACTTC
>NA|few|TRBJ2-1|TRBV18
CASSSSRDEQFF
TGTGCCAGCTCGAGTAGTCGCGATGAGCAGTTCTTC
>NA|NA|TRBJ2-1|TRBV19
CASSRWAASSYNEQFF
TGTGCCAGTAGCCGATGGGCAGCGAGCTCCTACAATGAGCAGTTCTTC
>NA|few|TRBJ1-1|TRBV7-6
CASSPGPGRTEAFF
TGTGCCAGCAGCCCTGGCCCAGGGCGGACTGAAGCTTTCTTT
>TRBD1|NA|TRBJ2-1|TRBV5-1
CASSKDRSGHNEQFF
TGCGCCAGCAGCAAGGACAGGTCAGGGCACAATGAGCAGTTCTTC
>TRBD1|few|TRBJ1-5|TRBV27
CASSSLQGDQPQHF
TGTGCCAGCAGTTCCCTACAGGGGGACCAGCCCCAGCATTTT
>NA|NA|TRBJ2-3|TRBV20-1
CSADDRKADTQYF
TGCAGTGCCGATGACAGGAAAGCAGATACGCAGTATTTT
>NA|few|TRBJ2-3|TRBV3-1
CASSQTLPSTDTQYF
TGTGCCAGCAGCCAAACACTACCAAGCACAGATACGCAGTATTTT
>TRBD2|few|TRBJ2-1|TRBV20-1
CSAPGLAGNRDEQFF
TGCAGTGCTCCGGGACTAGCGGGAAATAGGGATGAGCAGTTCTTC
>NA|many|TRBJ1-1|TRBV28
CASSLTGLGAFF
TGTGCCAGCAGTTTAACGGGGCTAGGGGCTTTCTTT
>NA|NA|TRBJ2-5|TRBV20-1
CSERGYETQYF
TGCAGTGAGAGGGGGTATGAGACCCAGTACTTC
>TRBD1|NA|TRBJ1-1|TRBV19
CASSIDGPRGAFF
TGTGCCAGTAGTATAGATGGCCCCAGGGGGGCTTTCTTT
>TRBD1|NA|TRBJ1-5|TRBV5-6
CASSVRDRGPNQPQHF
TGTGCCAGCAGTGTTAGGGACAGGGGGCCGAATCAGCCCCAGCATTTT
>TRBD2|many|TRBJ2-5|TRBV7-8
CASSSKRDGTQYF
TGTGCCAGCAGCTCCAAGCGGGATGGGACCCAGTACTTC
>NA|NA|TRBJ2-2|TRBV6-1
CASSLGAGVSGELFF
TGTGCCAGCAGCCTCGGGGCAGGGGTTTCCGGGGAGCTGTTTTTT
>TRBD1|few|TRBJ1-2|TRBV5-1
CASSLSGGNYGYTF
TGCGCCAGCAGTCTTTCAGGGGGCAACTATGGCTACACCTTC
>TRBD2|many|TRBJ2-1|TRBV20-1
CSARPGTRAVGGGEQFF
TGCAGTGCCCGTCCCGGGACTAGGGCCGTAGGGGGGGGTGAGCAGTTCTTC
>NA|NA|TRBJ2-7|TRBV7-2
CASSPAWGAYEQYF
TGTGCCAGCAGCCCAGCTTGGGGGGCCTACGAGCAGTACTTC
>NA|few|TRBJ2-5|TRBV20-1
CSARPLLGQTETQYF
TGCAGTGCTAGACCATTACTGGGGCAGACGGAGACCCAGTACTTC
>TRBD2|NA|TRBJ2-1|TRBV5-1
CASGAPTETSHNEQFF
TGCGCCAGCGGCGCCCCTACGGAGACTAGCCACAATGAGCAGTTCTTC
>NA|few|TRBJ1-2|TRBV12-3/TRBV12-4
CASSFSGGYTF
TGTGCCAGCAGTTTTTCAGGGGGCTACACCTTC
>TRBD2|few|TRBJ2-3|TRBV7-9
CASSWGLAEIITDTQYF
TGTGCCAGCAGCTGGGGACTAGCGGAAATTATCACAGATACGCAGTATTTT
>NA|once|TRBJ2-2|TRBV6-5
CASSFDTNTGELFF
TGTGCCAGCAGTTTCGACACAAACACCGGGGAGCTGTTTTTT
>TRBD1|few|TRBJ1-5|TRBV18
CASSPFGTDNQPQHF
TGTGCCAGCTCACCCTTCGGGACAGATAATCAGCCCCAGCATTTT